The text below deals with one T cell receptor (beta chain). Its antigen is unidentified. It was with 60 Vbeta and 13 Jbeta primers that the PCR ran. Measured with immunoSEQ multiplex PCR; TCRdb has only the in-frame clones, and not every one. The sample data list more than 45,000 clones. The germline V gene has CDR1 LGHNA and CDR2 YNFKEQ. This CDR3 spans 15 amino acids. The V and J ends lost 2 bases and 3 bases respectively, with 11 bases between them. These data come from a study of cytomegalovirus exposure and HLA in healthy donors. Study findings and constraints: Relative to the 666-donor mean, N-insertions were reportedly fewer in an Asian-associated ancestry cluster in a later analysis. The HLA-A and HLA-B alleles of most subjects were reportedly predicted accurately from TCR beta sequences. Several of the most significant clusters appeared linked to common viral pathogens, based on a later analysis.

This sequence originates from a woman aged 40 to 49 in good health and CMV-seronegative. This chain connects TRBV4-2 to TRBJ1-5; D is possibly TRBD1 (5 bases). Sequences were obtained from PBMCs. The CDR3 protein is CASSQSQGNNQPQHF. CDR3 in DNA: TGTGCCAGCAGCCAATCTCAGGGAAACAATCAGCCCCAGCATTTT.